The rows below give T cell receptor beta chains drawn from one sample of a study of T cell repertoires in cytomegalovirus infection. In TCRdb, the reads were re-called with MiXCR into one record per CDR3 protein. The table shows about 71,000 distinct CDR3 sequences, with approximately 20% occurring only once. These TCRs' antigens remain unknown. The specimen was CD8+ T cells from cultured PBMCs, collected from culture after CMV antigen stimulation. These receptors came from a human donor in good health (CMV status not recorded). Some clones in this sample may be carry-over from other donors' samples. Both conserved end residues are part of each CDR3. A D gene is named only where the DNA matches it firmly. The size field is filled for only some rows; it gives once, few, many or a size class.

. TRBJ1-2 few TRBV12-5 CASGSSRGVSYGYTF TGTGCTAGTGGTTCATCCCGGGGCGTGTCCTATGGCTACACCTTC
. TRBJ1-1 few TRBV11-1 CASKLWAEAFF TGTGCCAGCAAACTATGGGCTGAAGCTTTCTTT
. TRBJ1-2 . TRBV4-3 CASSQEVLGDYGYTF TGCGCCAGCAGCCAAGAAGTCCTCGGGGACTATGGCTACACCTTC
. TRBJ2-6 . TRBV7-3 CASSLFKGEFTSGANVLTF TGTGCCAGCAGCTTATTTAAAGGGGAATTTACCTCTGGGGCCAACGTCCTGACTTTC
TRBD1 TRBJ1-1 few TRBV7-6 CASSSNRGLNTEAFF TGTGCCAGCAGCTCAAACAGGGGGCTCAACACTGAAGCTTTCTTT
. TRBJ2-7 . TRBV6-2/TRBV6-3 CASSPPNRAEQYF TGTGCCAGCAGCCCTCCTAACAGGGCCGAGCAGTACTTC
TRBD1 TRBJ1-5 . TRBV6-2/TRBV6-3 CASSYSPGQGSNQPQHF TGTGCCAGCAGTTACTCACCCGGACAGGGAAGTAATCAGCCCCAGCATTTT
. TRBJ2-3 . TRBV4-3 CASSQYSIQDTQYF TGCGCCAGCAGCCAGTATTCTATCCAAGATACGCAGTATTTT
. TRBJ1-2 . TRBV27 CASSWDGQYGYTF TGTGCCAGCAGTTGGGACGGACAGTATGGCTACACCTTC
. TRBJ1-6 . TRBV7-6 CASSPGDGSPLHF TGTGCCAGCAGCCCCGGCGACGGCTCACCCCTCCACTTT
TRBD1 TRBJ2-7 few TRBV7-2 CASIRGIYEQYF TGTGCCAGCATCAGGGGGATCTACGAGCAGTACTTC
. TRBJ1-5 few TRBV7-2 CASSWGVGDGNQPQHF TGTGCCAGCAGCTGGGGGGTGGGCGACGGCAATCAGCCCCAGCATTTT
. TRBJ2-3 few TRBV20-1 CSARDPWGRGRTDTQYF TGCAGTGCTAGAGACCCCTGGGGGCGGGGTCGCACAGATACGCAGTATTTT
TRBD2 TRBJ2-4 once TRBV7-8 CASSFSRLAGPDLVSKNIQYF TGTGCCAGCAGCTTCTCGCGGCTAGCGGGGCCTGATTTGGTTTCCAAAAACATTCAGTACTTC
. TRBJ1-2 . TRBV7-2 CASSLNRLNPKRDGYTF TGTGCCAGCAGCTTAAATAGACTTAACCCTAAAAGGGATGGCTACACCTTC
TRBD1 TRBJ2-7 few TRBV7-6 CASSLSTGSGYEQYF TGTGCCAGCAGCCTTTCGACAGGGTCAGGCTACGAGCAGTACTTC
. TRBJ1-1 few TRBV27 CASSLGQITEAFF TGTGCCAGCAGTTTAGGACAGATCACTGAAGCTTTCTTT
. TRBJ1-1 once TRBV11-2 CASSTGQMNTEAFF TGTGCCAGCAGCACTGGACAGATGAACACTGAAGCTTTCTTT
. TRBJ1-1 . TRBV5-1 CASSLVGRGTEAFF TGCGCCAGCAGCTTGGTCGGCAGAGGGACTGAAGCTTTCTTT
. TRBJ1-1 . TRBV12-3/TRBV12-4 CASSLGGPDTEAFF TGTGCCAGCAGTTTGGGGGGGCCGGACACTGAAGCTTTCTTT
TRBD2 TRBJ2-1 . TRBV7-8 CASSKDPPGTSGGYEQFF TGTGCCAGCAGCAAAGACCCGCCCGGAACTAGCGGGGGCTATGAGCAGTTCTTC
TRBD1 TRBJ1-2 few TRBV12-3/TRBV12-4 CASSWTGGSYGYTF TGTGCCAGCAGTTGGACAGGGGGCTCCTATGGCTACACCTTC
. TRBJ2-2 few TRBV19 CASSMDMTGWGTGELFF TGTGCCAGTAGTATGGACATGACAGGTTGGGGCACCGGGGAGCTGTTTTTT
. TRBJ2-2 few TRBV12-3/TRBV12-4 CAIYTGELFF TGTGCCATCTACACCGGGGAGCTGTTTTTT
. TRBJ2-3 . TRBV7-2 CASSLGGGGGDTDTQYF TGTGCCAGCAGCTTAGGCGGAGGCGGGGGCGACACAGATACGCAGTATTTT
TRBD1 TRBJ1-2 . TRBV6-5 CASSQGQGLVGYTF TGTGCCAGCAGTCAGGGACAGGGGTTAGTTGGCTACACCTTC
. TRBJ2-7 . TRBV7-9 CASSSKGGYIEQYF TGTGCCAGCAGCTCCAAGGGCGGCTATATAGAGCAGTACTTC
. TRBJ1-1 many TRBV20-1 CSASAASDTEAFF TGCAGTGCTAGTGCAGCGTCTGACACTGAAGCTTTCTTT
. TRBJ2-1 . TRBV5-5 CASTLEAAPYNEQFF TGTGCCAGCACTCTGGAGGCGGCGCCATACAATGAGCAGTTCTTC
TRBD1 TRBJ1-1 . TRBV20-1 CSARVPGTGPTEAFF TGCAGTGCTAGAGTACCGGGGACAGGGCCCACTGAAGCTTTCTTT
. TRBJ1-1 few TRBV4-3 CASNKDPNTEAFF TGCGCCAGCAATAAGGACCCTAACACTGAAGCTTTCTTT
. TRBJ1-1 few TRBV6-6 CASSYSLLEAFF TGTGCCAGCAGTTACTCGCTTCTTGAAGCTTTCTTT
. TRBJ2-1 . TRBV6-6 CASSYSAENRYNEQFF TGTGCCAGCAGTTACTCGGCAGAGAACCGATACAATGAGCAGTTCTTC
TRBD1 TRBJ1-3 few TRBV7-8 CASSPYYRGTVDYTIYF TGTGCCAGCAGCCCGTATTACAGGGGTACAGTTGATTACACCATATATTTT
. TRBJ2-5 many TRBV7-8 CASSFDRSEETQYF TGTGCCAGCAGCTTCGACAGGAGCGAAGAGACCCAGTACTTC
. TRBJ2-7 . TRBV7-3 CASSPGAWGEQYF TGTGCCAGCAGCCCCGGGGCCTGGGGCGAGCAGTACTTC
. TRBJ2-1 once TRBV11-1 CASSLVGSSYNEQFF TGTGCCAGCAGCTTAGTAGGGTCTTCCTACAATGAGCAGTTCTTC
. TRBJ1-1 . TRBV6-5 CASSLSGRGENTEAFF TGTGCCAGCAGCCTATCAGGGCGTGGTGAGAACACTGAAGCTTTCTTT
. TRBJ2-7 few TRBV7-7 CASSLVSWGEQYF TGTGCTAGCAGCTTAGTTTCCTGGGGAGAGCAGTACTTC
TRBD1 TRBJ2-1 few TRBV7-7 CASSLVVGTGGEQFF TGTGCCAGCAGCTTAGTTGTTGGGACAGGGGGTGAGCAGTTCTTC
. TRBJ1-4 few TRBV7-8 CASSLVGVRTTNEKLFF TGTGCCAGCAGCTTAGTAGGCGTTCGCACAACTAATGAAAAACTGTTTTTT
. TRBJ1-5 . TRBV6-4 CASSDVGGQPQHF TGTGCCAGCAGTGACGTTGGAGGTCAGCCCCAGCATTTT
. TRBJ1-4 . TRBV7-6 CASSHHRAGRETKLFF TGTGCCAGCAGTCATCATCGGGCCGGCAGGGAAACGAAACTGTTTTTT
. TRBJ1-1 . TRBV4-2 CASSHWGLSGTEAFF TGTGCCAGCAGCCACTGGGGACTCAGCGGGACTGAAGCTTTCTTT
TRBD2 TRBJ2-5 . TRBV11-2 CASSLTSGVETQYF TGTGCCAGCAGCTTGACTAGCGGGGTCGAGACCCAGTACTTC
. TRBJ2-1 . TRBV7-2 CASSRDVNNEQFF TGTGCCAGCAGCCGGGACGTAAACAATGAGCAGTTCTTC
. TRBJ2-6 many TRBV27 CASSLFLGGANVLTF TGTGCCAGCAGTTTATTCCTGGGGGGGGCCAACGTCCTGACTTTC
. TRBJ1-2 many TRBV7-8 CASSHREHLGYGYTF TGTGCCAGCAGCCACCGGGAACACCTAGGCTATGGCTACACCTTC
TRBD1 TRBJ1-5 few TRBV7-9 CASSGGAGGQPQHF TGTGCCAGCAGCGGGGGAGCAGGGGGTCAGCCCCAGCATTTT
. TRBJ2-1 few TRBV24-1 CATSDRDRSSYNEQFF TGTGCCACCAGTGACCGAGACAGGAGCTCCTACAATGAGCAGTTCTTC
TRBD1 TRBJ1-2 . TRBV7-2 CASSPDRGINYGYTF TGTGCCAGCAGCCCCGACAGGGGAATTAACTATGGCTACACCTTC
TRBD1 TRBJ1-6 . TRBV7-9 CASSLDAGGDNSPLHF TGTGCCAGCAGCTTAGATGCAGGGGGCGATAATTCACCCCTCCACTTT
. TRBJ2-2 few TRBV5-5 CASSLGLEGATGELFF TGTGCCAGCAGTCTAGGACTAGAGGGGGCCACCGGGGAGCTGTTTTTT
. TRBJ2-5 . TRBV12-3/TRBV12-4 CASSFQGRETQYF TGTGCCAGCAGTTTTCAGGGGAGGGAGACCCAGTACTTC
TRBD2 TRBJ2-7 many TRBV30 CAWSELGGHEQYF TGTGCCTGGAGTGAGTTGGGAGGGCACGAGCAGTACTTC